This T cell receptor (beta chain) comes out of a study of T cell responses to AZD1222 COVID-19 vaccine. This clone was observed once. Germline values: CDR1 GTSNPN, CDR2 SVGIG (reference sequence). The germline V and J ends were trimmed by 4 bases and 5 bases, with 9 bases remaining between them. This CDR3 region has 11 residues. TCRdb's copy holds only in-frame clones and misses some; the assay was immunoSEQ multiplex PCR. Seen here are almost 65,000 clones, around 84% observed once, and the top ten hold roughly 6.6%. The chain uses TRBV30 and TRBJ2-7; possible D gene TRBD2, 5 bases. Material: peripheral blood, obtained on day 0 of AZD1222 vaccination. The source of this sequence is an adult in good health. The CDR3: CAWNWENEQYF. The CDR3 DNA reads as TGTGCCTGGAATTGGGAGAACGAGCAGTACTTC.